This T cell receptor beta chain was found in a study of control samples from healthy donors and cancer patients (dated by TCRdb to 2019 to 2021). Trimming leaves V shorter by 3 bases and J shorter by 5 bases, with the junction holding 7 bases beyond the gene matches. Its CDR3 holds 14 amino acids, cysteine through phenylalanine. Only the CDR3 region is kept as DNA, spanning 42 bases read in frame from base 1. Per the germline V gene, ENHRY is the CDR1 and SYGVKD is the CDR2. As concerns this clone: The antigen this receptor binds is unknown. Per-nucleotide qualities are absent, and no much larger clonotype sits a single base away.

The library was obtained by the immunoSEQ multiplex PCR assay. What TCRdb holds here is the immuneACCESS table cut down to in-frame rearrangements. Part of the clones is not present; checked against another copy, under half of the missing clones reflect an unresolved V gene, and the others are unexplained. The sample yields roughly 170,000 clones; around 90% were counted once. The leading ten clones occupy 2% to 2.5% of the sample. Material: blood. This receptor was obtained from a woman between 35 and 50 years old in good health. Here the chain combines TRBV10-3 and TRBJ2-7, with TRBD1 matching 7 junction bases. This receptor has the CDR3 CAISEGDRAHEQYF. The DNA is TGTGCCATCAGTGAAGGCGACAGGGCCCACGAGCAGTACTTC.